Detailed here is one T cell receptor beta chain. This sample was included in a study of blood T cell repertoires in COVID-19. The overall study: PBMCs, B-cell-depleted T cells, or T cells were the source of the cDNA or gDNA that made up the material.

The assay was immunoSEQ multiplex PCR, and TCRdb's table has in-frame clones only and misses some. This table has about 140,000 clones, roughly 90% appearing once. This receptor was obtained from a human donor with COVID-19, enrolled during active disease. The donor label of this sample is uncertain. Source material: peripheral blood.

The DNA of the CDR3 is TGTGCCAGCGGACAGGGGGCTTGGGAGCAGTTCTTC. Translating it yields CASGQGAWEQFF. V usage is TRBV6-6 and J usage is TRBJ2-1; 11 nucleotides line up with TRBD1. J was trimmed by 10 bases and V by 8 bases; bases with no gene match: 4. The CDR3 length is 12 residues. Germline V gene lookup returns CDR1 MNHNY and CDR2 SVGAGI (reference sequence).